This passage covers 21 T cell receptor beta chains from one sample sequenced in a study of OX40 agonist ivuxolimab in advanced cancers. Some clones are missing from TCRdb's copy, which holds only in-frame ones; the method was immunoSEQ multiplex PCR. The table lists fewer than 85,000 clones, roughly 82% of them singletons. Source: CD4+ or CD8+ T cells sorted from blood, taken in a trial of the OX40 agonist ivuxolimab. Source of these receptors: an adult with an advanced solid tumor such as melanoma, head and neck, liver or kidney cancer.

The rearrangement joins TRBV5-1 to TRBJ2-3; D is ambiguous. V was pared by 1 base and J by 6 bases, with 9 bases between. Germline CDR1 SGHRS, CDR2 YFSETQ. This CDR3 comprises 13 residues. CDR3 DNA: TGCGCCAGCAGCTTGTCAGCCACCGATACGCAGTATTTT. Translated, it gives CASSLSATDTQYF.

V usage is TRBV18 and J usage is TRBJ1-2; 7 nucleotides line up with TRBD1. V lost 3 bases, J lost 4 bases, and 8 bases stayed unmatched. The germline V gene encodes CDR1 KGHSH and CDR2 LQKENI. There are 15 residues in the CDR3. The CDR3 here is CASSPGGGGGYGYTF. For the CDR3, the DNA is TGTGCCAGCTCACCGGGAGGAGGGGGCGGCTATGGCTACACCTTC.

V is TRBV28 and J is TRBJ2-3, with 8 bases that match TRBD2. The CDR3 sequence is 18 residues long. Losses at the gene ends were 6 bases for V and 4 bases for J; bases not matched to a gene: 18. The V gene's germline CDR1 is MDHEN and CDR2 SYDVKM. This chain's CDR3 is CASRPIGAGAEVSDTQYF. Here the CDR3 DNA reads TGTGCCAGCAGGCCCATCGGAGCGGGGGCAGAGGTGTCAGATACGCAGTATTTT.

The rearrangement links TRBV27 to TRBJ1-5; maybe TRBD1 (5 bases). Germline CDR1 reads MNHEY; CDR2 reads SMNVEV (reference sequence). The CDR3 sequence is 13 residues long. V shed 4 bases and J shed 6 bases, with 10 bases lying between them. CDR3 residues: CASSSRVSQPQHF. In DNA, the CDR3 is TGTGCCAGCAGTTCCAGGGTAAGTCAGCCCCAGCATTTT.

CDR3 sequence (DNA): TGTGCCAGCAGTCCCGGGACTAGCGGGCGCACAGATACGCAGTATTTT. It specifies CASSPGTSGRTDTQYF. The chain employs TRBV28 and TRBJ2-3; TRBD2 matches 12 bases. Germline V gene sequence: CDR1 MDHEN, CDR2 SYDVKM. With 5 bases clipped from V and 1 base from J, the junction kept 4 bases outside the gene matches. The CDR3 extends over 16 amino acids.

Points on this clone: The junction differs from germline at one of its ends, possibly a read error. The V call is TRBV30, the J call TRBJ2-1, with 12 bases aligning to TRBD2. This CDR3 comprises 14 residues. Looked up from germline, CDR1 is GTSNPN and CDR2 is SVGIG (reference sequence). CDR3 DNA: TGTGCCAGGAGACGACTAGCGGGAGTCAATGAGCAGTTCTTC. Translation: CARRRLAGVNEQFF.

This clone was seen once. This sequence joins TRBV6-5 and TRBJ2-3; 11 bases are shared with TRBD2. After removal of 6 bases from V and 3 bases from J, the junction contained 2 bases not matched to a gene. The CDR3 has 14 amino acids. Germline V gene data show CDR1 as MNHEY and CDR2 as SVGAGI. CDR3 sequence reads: CASRPSGRTDTQYF. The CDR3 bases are TGTGCCAGCAGACCTAGCGGGAGGACAGATACGCAGTATTTT.

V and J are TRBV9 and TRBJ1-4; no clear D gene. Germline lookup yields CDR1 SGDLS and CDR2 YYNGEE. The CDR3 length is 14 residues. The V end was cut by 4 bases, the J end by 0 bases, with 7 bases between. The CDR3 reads CASSLDATNEKLFF. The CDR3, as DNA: TGTGCCAGCAGCCTCGATGCAACTAATGAAAAACTGTTTTTT.

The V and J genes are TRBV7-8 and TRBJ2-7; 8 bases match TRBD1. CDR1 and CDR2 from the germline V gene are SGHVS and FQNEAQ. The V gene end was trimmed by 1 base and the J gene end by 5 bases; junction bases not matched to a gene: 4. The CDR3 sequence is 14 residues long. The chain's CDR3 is CASSLVDRENEQYF. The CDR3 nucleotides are TGTGCCAGCAGCTTAGTGGACAGGGAAAACGAGCAGTACTTC. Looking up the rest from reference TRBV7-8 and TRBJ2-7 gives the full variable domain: GAGVSQSPRYKVAKRGQDVALRCDPISGHVSLFWYQQALGQGPEFLTYFQNEAQLDKSGLPSDRFFAERPEGSVSTLKIQRTQQEDSAVYLCASSLVDRENEQYFGPGTRLTVT.

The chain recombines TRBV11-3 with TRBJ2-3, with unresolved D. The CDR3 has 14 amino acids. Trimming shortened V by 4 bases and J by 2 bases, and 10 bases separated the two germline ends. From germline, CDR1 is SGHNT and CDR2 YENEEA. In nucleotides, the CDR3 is TGTGCCAGCAGCTCCAGGCAAAACACAGATACGCAGTATTTT. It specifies CASSSRQNTDTQYF. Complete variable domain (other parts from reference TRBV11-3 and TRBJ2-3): EAGVVQSPRYKIIEKKQPVAFWCNPISGHNTLYWYLQNLGQGPELLIRYENEEAVDDSQLPKDRFSAERLKGVDSTLKIQPAELGDSAVYLCASSSRQNTDTQYFGPGTRLTVL.

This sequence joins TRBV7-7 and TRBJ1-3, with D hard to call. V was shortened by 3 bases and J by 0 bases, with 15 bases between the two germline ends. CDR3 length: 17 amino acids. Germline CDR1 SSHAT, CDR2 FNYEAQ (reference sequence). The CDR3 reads CASSFAGRMNSGNTIYF. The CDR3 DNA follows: TGTGCCAGCAGCTTTGCGGGTCGGATGAACTCTGGAAACACCATATATTTT. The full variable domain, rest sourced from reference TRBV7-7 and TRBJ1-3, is GAGVSQSPRYKVTKRGQDVTLRCDPISSHATLYWYQQALGQGPEFLTYFNYEAQPDKSGLPSDRFSAERPEGSISTLTIQRTEQRDSAMYRCASSFAGRMNSGNTIYFGEGSWLTVV.

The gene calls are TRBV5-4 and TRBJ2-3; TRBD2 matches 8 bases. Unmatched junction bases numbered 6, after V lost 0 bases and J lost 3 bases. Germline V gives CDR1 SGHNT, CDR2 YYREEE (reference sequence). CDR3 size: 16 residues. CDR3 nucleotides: TGTGCCAGCAGCTTGGACGGGGGGGCCGGGACAGATACGCAGTATTTT. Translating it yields CASSLDGGAGTDTQYF.

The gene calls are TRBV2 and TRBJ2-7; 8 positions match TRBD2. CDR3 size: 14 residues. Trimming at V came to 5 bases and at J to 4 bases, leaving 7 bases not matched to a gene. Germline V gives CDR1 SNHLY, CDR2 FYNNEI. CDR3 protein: CASSSSGGPYEQYF. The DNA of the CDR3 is TGTGCCAGCAGTTCAAGCGGGGGCCCTTACGAGCAGTACTTC.

The CDR3 nucleotides read TGTGCCAGCAGCGACGCCCAACTAATGAACACTGAAGCTTTCTTT. This gives the protein CASSDAQLMNTEAFF. The gene calls are TRBV28 and TRBJ1-1; D is uncertain. Trimming cost V 6 bases and J 0 bases, with 14 bases left between them. The length of the CDR3 is 15 residues. Germline values: CDR1 MDHEN, CDR2 SYDVKM.

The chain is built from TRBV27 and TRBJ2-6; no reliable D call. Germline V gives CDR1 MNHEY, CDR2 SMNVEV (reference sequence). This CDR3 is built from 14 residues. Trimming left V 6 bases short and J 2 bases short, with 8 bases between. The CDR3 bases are TGTGCCAGCAGCCCAGATGCTGGGGCCAACGTCCTGACTTTC. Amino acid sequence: CASSPDAGANVLTF.

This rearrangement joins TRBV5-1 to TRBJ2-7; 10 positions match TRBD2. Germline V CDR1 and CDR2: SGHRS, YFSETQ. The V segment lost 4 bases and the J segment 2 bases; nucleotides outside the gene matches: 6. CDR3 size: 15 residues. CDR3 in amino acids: CASSPGTSETYEQYF. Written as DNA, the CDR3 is TGCGCCAGCAGCCCCGGGACTAGCGAGACCTACGAGCAGTACTTC.

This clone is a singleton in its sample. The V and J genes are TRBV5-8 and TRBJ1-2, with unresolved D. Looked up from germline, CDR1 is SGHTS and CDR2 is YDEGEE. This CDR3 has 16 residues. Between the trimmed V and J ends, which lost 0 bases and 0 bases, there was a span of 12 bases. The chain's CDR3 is CASSLGAATANYGYTF. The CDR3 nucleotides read TGTGCCAGCAGCTTGGGGGCAGCCACAGCTAACTATGGCTACACCTTC.

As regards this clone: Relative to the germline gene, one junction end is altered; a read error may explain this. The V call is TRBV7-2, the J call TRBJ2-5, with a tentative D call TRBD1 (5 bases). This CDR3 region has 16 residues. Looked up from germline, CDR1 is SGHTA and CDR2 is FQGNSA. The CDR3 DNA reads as TGTGCCAGCAGCTTAGTCCCGCCAGGGTCCCAAGCGACCCAGTACTTC. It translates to CASSLVPPGSQATQYF.

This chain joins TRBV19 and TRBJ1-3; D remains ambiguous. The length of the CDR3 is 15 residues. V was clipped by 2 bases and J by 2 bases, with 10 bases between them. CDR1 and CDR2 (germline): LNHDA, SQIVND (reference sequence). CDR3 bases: TGTGCCAGTAGTATATCAACAGCCGCTGGAAACACCATATATTTT. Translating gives CASSISTAAGNTIYF.

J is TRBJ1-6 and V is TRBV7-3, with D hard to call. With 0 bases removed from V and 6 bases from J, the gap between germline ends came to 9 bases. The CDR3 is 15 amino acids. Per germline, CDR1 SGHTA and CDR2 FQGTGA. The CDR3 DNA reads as TGTGCCAGCAGCTTAACGGGTCGGATTAATTCACCCCTCCACTTT. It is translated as CASSLTGRINSPLHF.

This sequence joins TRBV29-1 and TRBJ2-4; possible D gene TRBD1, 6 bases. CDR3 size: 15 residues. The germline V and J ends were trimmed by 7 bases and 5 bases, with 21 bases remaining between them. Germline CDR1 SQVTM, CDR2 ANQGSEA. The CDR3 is CSDPLQGNKENIQYF. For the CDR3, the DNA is TGCAGCGACCCATTGCAGGGGAATAAGGAAAACATTCAGTACTTC.